The T cell receptor (beta chain) under discussion was sequenced for a study of shared T cell receptors in the human thymus. A few counts support this clone. Trimming at V came to 5 bases and at J to 1 base, leaving 2 bases not matched to a gene. Germline assignment: CDR1 LGHNT and CDR2 FRNRAP. CDR3 length: 15 residues. Produced via immunoSEQ multiplex PCR; TCRdb's table is partial and in-frame only. The sample shows 500,000 to 550,000 clones, around 78% of them seen only once. The same sample was also used in a study of human thymus T cells.

This TCR came from a boy under two years old with a congenital heart defect. The sample was thymocytes. V usage is TRBV12-5 and J usage is TRBJ1-5; 10 nucleotides match TRBD1. This chain's CDR3 is CASGVGQGSNQPQHF. The CDR3 DNA is TGTGCTAGTGGTGTGGGACAGGGGAGCAATCAGCCCCAGCATTTT.